The clone carrying this T cell receptor beta chain was counted a few times. Its specificity is unknown. Genomic DNA acted as the template from which TCR beta VDJ combination and CDR3 sequence profiling were carried out. Via MiXCR, TCRdb re-called the reads, giving one row per CDR3 protein. The data contain about 20,000 distinct CDR3 sequences, 40% of them singletons. The data were obtained in a study of CD8+CD57+ T cells in acquired aplastic anemia. Study-wide results and limits: In the patients, CD8+CD57+ cells came out less diverse than the total CD4+ and CD8+ pools. Controls did not differ significantly from patients in CD8+ Simpson's diversity. In common between the patients and the controls were more than 25 CD8+ CDR3 sequences.

V gave up 4 bases and J gave up 10 bases; unmatched junction bases: 7. The CDR3 spans 13 residues. The germline gives CDR1 SEHNR, CDR2 FQNEAQ (reference sequence). Only patients with CD8+CD57+ cell expansion on flow cytometry were chosen for sequencing. Also sequenced, from a sixth of the 12 patients, were CD8+CD57+ effector memory cells. In all patients, the disease was severe acquired aplastic anemia. The specimen sequenced was CD8+CD57+ T cells sorted from PBMCs. Regarding subset: bead-enriched CD8+CD57+ effector memory T cells from SAA patients. The chain uses TRBV7-9 and TRBJ2-1; 7 positions match TRBD2. The sequence was collected from a human donor with aplastic anemia. This chain's CDR3 is CASSSGLVGEQFF. CDR3 in DNA: TGTGCCAGCAGCTCAGGACTAGTGGGAGAGCAGTTCTTC.